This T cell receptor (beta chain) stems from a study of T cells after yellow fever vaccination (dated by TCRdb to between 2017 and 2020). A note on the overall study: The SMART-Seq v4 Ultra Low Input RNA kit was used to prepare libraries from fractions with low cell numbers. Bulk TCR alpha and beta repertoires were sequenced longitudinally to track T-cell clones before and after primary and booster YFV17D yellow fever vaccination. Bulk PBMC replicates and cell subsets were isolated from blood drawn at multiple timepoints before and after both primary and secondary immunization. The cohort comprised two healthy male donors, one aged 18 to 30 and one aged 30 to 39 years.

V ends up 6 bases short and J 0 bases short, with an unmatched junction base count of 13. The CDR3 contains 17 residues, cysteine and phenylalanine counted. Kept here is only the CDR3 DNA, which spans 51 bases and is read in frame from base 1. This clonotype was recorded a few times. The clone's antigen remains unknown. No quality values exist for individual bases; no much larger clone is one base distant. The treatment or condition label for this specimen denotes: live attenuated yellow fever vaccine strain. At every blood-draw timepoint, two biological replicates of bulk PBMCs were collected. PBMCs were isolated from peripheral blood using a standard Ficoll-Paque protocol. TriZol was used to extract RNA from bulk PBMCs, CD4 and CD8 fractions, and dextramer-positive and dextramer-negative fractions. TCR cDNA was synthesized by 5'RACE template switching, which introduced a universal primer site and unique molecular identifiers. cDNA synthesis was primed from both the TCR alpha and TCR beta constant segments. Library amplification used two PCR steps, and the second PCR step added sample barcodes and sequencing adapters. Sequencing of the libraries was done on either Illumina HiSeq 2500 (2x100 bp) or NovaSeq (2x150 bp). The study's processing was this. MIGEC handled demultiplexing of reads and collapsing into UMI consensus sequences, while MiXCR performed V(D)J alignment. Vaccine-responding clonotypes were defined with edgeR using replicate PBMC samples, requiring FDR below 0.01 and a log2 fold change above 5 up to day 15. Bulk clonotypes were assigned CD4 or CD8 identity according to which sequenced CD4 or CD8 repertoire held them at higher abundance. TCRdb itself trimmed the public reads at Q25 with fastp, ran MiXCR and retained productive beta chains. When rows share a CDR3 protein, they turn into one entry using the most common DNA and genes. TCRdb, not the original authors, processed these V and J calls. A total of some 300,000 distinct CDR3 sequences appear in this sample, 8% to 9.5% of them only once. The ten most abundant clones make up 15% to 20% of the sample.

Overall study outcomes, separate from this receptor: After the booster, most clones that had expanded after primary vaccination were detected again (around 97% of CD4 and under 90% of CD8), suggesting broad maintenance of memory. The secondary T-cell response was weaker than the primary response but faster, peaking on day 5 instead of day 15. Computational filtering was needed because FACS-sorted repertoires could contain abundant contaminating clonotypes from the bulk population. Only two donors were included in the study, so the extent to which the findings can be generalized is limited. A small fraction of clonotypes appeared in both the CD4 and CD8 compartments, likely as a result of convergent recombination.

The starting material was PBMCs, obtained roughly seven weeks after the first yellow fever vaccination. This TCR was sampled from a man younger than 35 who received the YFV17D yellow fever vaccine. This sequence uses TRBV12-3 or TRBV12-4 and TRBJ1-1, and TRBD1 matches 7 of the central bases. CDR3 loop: CASSPSRGGLVNTEAFF. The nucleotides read TGTGCCAGCAGCCCTTCTAGAGGGGGCCTCGTGAACACTGAAGCTTTCTTT.